This TCR beta chain was profiled in a study of read filtering for tumor transcriptome and immune sequencing. This clonotype is labeled medium-sized. The library was built from about 400 ng RNA with molecular barcoded adaptors for alpha/delta and beta/gamma chains. A single record per CDR3 protein comes from TCRdb applying MiXCR to the reads. Of about 46,000 distinct CDR3 sequences detected, around 19% appear once; the ten largest clones hold over 35%. The CDR3 runs to 16 residues. Per the germline V gene, CDR1 is SQVTM and CDR2 is ANQGSEA. With 3 bases clipped from V and 5 bases from J, the junction kept 7 bases outside the gene matches.

The sequenced sample was a population of CD138-negative cells sorted from bone marrow. This TCR came from a donor at least 40 years old with multiple myeloma. V gene TRBV29-1 combines with J gene TRBJ2-1, with TRBD2 matching 13 bases. The DNA of the CDR3 is TGCAGCGTTGACGGGACTAGCGGGATTTTAAACAATGAGCAGTTCTTC. This sequence encodes CSVDGTSGILNNEQFF.